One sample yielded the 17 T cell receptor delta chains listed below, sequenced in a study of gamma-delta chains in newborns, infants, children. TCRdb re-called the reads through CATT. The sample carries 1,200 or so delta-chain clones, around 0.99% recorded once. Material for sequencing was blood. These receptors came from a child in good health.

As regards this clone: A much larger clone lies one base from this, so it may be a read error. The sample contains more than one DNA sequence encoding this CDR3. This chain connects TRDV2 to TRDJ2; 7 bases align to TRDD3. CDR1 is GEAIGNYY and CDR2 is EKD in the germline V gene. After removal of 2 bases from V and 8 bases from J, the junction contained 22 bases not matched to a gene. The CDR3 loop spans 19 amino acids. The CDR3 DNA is TGTGCCTGTGACATCCTCGGGGGATTTGGAGGTGGTTTCGGGGCACAACTCTTCTTT. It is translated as CACDILGGFGGGFGAQLFF.

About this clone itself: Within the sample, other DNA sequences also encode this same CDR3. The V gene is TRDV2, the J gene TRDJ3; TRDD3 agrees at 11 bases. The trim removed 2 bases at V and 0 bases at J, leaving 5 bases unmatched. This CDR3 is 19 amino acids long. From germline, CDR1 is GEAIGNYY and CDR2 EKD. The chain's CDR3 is CACDKVLGDSSWDTRQMFF. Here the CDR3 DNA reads TGTGCCTGTGACAAAGTACTGGGGGATAGCTCCTGGGACACCCGACAGATGTTTTTC.

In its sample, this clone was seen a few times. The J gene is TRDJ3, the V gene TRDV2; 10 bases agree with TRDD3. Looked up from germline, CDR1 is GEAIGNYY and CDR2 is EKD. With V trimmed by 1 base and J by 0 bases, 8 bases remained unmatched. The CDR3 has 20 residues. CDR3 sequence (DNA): TGTGCCTGTGACACGCCCCAACTGGGGGATTTCTCCTGGGACACCCGACAGATGTTTTTC. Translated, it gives CACDTPQLGDFSWDTRQMFF.

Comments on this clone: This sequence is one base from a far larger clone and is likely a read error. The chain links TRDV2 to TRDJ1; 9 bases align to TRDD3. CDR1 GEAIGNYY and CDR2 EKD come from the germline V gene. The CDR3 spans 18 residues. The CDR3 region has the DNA TGTGCCCGTGACACAATAAGGGGATACGCCGAGTACACCGATAAACTCATCTTT. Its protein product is CARDTIRGYAEYTDKLIF.

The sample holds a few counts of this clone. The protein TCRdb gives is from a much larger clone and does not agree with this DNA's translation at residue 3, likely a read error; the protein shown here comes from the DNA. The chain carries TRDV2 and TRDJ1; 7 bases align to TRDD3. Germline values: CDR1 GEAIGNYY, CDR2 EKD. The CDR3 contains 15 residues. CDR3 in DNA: TGTGCCCGTGACTCAATAGGGGATAAAGCCGATAAACTCATCTTT. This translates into CARDSIGDKADKLIF.

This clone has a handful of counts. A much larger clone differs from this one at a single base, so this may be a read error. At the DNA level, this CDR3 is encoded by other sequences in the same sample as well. The CDR3 DNA follows: TGTGCCTGTGACACCGCTAAGCAAGTGCGGGATACGGATCGCAAACTCATCTTT. Protein product: CACDTAKQVRDTDRKLIF. The chain couples TRDV2 to TRDJ1, with TRDD3 identical over 8 bases. This CDR3 region has 18 residues. After removal of 0 bases from V and 8 bases from J, the junction contained 19 bases not matched to a gene. Germline CDR1 and CDR2: GEAIGNYY and EKD.

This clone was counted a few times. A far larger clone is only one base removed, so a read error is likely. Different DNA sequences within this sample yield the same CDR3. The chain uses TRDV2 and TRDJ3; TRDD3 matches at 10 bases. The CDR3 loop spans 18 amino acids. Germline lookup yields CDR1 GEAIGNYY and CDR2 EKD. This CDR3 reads CACDTAGGYSWDTRQMFF. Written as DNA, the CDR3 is TGTGCCTGCGACACCGCTGGGGGATACTCCTGGGACACCCGACAGATGTTTTTC.

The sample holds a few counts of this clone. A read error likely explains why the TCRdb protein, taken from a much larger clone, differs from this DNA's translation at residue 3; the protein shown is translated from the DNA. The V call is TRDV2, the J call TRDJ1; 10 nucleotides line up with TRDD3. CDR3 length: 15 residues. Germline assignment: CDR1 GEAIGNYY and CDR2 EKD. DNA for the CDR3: TGTGCCAGTGACACCGTAGGTGGGGGATACAGGGGACTCATCTTT. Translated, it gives CASDTVGGGYRGLIF.

For the CDR3, the DNA is TGTGCCTGTGACTCCTTACTGGGGGACCGGTACACCGATAAACTCATCTTT. As protein: CACDSLLGDRYTDKLIF. The chain is built from TRDV2 and TRDJ1, with 9 bases lining up with TRDD3. The germline V gene has CDR1 GEAIGNYY and CDR2 EKD. After removal of 3 bases from V and 0 bases from J, the junction contained 10 bases not matched to a gene. The CDR3 totals 17 residues.

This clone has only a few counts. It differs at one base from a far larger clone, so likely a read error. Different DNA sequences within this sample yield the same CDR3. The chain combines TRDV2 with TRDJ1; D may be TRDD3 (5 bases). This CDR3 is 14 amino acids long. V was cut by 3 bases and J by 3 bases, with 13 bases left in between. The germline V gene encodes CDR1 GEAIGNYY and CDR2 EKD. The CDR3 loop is CACDRLGFPDKLIF. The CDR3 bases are TGTGCCTGTGACCGATTGGGGTTCCCCGATAAACTCATCTTT.

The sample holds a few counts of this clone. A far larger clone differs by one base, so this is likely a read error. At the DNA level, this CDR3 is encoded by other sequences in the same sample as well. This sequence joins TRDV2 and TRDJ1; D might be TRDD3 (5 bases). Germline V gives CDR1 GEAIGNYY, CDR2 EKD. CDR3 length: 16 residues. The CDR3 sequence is CACDTVGGSYTDKLIF. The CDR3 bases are TGTGCCTGTGACACCGTAGGGGGTTCGTACACCGACAAACTCATCTTT.

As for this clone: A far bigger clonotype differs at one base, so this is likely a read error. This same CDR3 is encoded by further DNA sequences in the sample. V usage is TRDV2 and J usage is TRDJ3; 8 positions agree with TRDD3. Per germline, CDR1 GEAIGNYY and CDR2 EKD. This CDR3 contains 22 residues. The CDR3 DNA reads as TGTGCCTGCGACACAATAGCCAGTACTGGGGGCCACAGCTCCTGGGACACCCGACAGATGTTTTTC. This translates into CACDTIASTGGHSSWDTRQMFF.

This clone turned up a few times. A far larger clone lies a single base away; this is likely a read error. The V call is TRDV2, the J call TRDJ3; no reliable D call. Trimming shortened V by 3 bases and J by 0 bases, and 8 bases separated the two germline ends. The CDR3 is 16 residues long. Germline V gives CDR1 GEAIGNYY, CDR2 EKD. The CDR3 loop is CACDAPSSWDTRQMFF. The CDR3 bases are TGTGCCTGTGACGCCCCGAGCTCCTGGGACACCCGACAGATGTTTTTC.

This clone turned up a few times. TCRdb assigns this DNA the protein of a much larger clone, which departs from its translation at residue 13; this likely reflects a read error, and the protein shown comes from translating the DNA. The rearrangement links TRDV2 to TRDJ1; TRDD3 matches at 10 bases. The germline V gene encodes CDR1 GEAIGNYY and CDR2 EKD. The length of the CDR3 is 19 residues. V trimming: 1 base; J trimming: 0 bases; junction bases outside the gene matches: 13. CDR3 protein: CACDTLPTLGDIHTDKLIF. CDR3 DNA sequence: TGTGCCTGTGACACTCTCCCTACCCTGGGGGATATACACACCGATAAACTCATCTTT.

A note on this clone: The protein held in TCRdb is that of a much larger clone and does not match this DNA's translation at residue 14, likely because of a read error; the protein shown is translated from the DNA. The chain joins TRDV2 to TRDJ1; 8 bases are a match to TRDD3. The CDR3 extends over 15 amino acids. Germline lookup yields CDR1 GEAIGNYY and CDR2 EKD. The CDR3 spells CACDTVSTGGSELTF. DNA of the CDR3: TGTGCCTGTGACACCGTCTCTACTGGGGGTTCCGAACTCACCTTT.

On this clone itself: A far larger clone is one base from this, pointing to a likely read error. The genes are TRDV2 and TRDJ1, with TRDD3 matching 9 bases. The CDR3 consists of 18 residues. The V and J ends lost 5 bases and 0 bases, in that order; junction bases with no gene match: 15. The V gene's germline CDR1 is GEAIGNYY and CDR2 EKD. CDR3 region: CACGTIRGYAEYTDKLIF. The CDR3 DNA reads TGTGCCTGTGGCACAATAAGGGGATACGCCGAGTACACCGATAAACTCATCTTT.

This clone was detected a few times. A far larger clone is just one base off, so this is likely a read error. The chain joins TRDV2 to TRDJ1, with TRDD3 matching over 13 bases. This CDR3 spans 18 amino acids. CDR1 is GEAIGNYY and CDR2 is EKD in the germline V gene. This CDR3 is CACDTVTGGYGYTDNLIF. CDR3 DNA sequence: TGTGCCTGTGACACCGTTACTGGGGGATACGGCTACACCGATAATCTCATCTTT.